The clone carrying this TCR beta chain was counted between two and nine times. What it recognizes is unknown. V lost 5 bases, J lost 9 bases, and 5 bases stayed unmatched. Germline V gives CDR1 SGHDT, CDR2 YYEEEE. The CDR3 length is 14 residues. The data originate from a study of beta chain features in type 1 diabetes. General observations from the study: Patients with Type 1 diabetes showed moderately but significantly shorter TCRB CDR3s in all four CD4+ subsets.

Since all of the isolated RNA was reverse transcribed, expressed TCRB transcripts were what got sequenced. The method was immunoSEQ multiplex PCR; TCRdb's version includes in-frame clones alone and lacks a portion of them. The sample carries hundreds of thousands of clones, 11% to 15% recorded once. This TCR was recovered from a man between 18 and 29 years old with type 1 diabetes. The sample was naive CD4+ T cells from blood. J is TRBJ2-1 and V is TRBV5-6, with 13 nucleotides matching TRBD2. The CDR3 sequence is CASRPGLAGPEQFF. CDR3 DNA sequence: TGTGCCAGCAGACCGGGACTAGCGGGACCTGAGCAGTTCTTC.